Following are 29 T cell receptor beta chains from one sample sequenced in a study of blood T cell repertoires in COVID-19. Libraries were prepared by immunoSEQ multiplex PCR; TCRdb keeps only in-frame clonotypes and omits some of them. The repertoire holds approximately 47,000 clones, with roughly 88% as singletons. The sample taken for sequencing was peripheral blood. The receptors shown here come from an older woman with acute or convalescent COVID-19.

The chain is built from TRBV2 and TRBJ2-7, with 7 bases identical to TRBD1. The CDR3 length is 14 residues. With V trimmed by 2 bases and J by 1 base, 2 bases remained unmatched. Germline loops: CDR1 SNHLY, CDR2 FYNNEI. As DNA, the CDR3 is TGTGCCAGCAGTGAACAGGGGGAGTCCTACGAGCAGTACTTC. Residues: CASSEQGESYEQYF.

The chain joins TRBV5-1 to TRBJ2-7; perhaps TRBD1 as D (5 bases). Trimming left V 0 bases short and J 3 bases short, with 10 bases between. There are 14 residues in the CDR3. Per germline, CDR1 SGHRS and CDR2 YFSETQ. The CDR3: CASSLGQGVYEQYF. DNA of the CDR3: TGCGCCAGCAGCTTGGGGCAGGGTGTCTACGAGCAGTACTTC.

The chain couples TRBV4-2 to TRBJ1-5; 7 nucleotides agree with TRBD1. The ends lost 0 bases at V and 3 bases at J; junction bases unmatched: 5. The germline V gene has CDR1 LGHNA and CDR2 YNFKEQ. The CDR3 spans 16 residues. CDR3 sequence (DNA): TGTGCCAGCAGCCAAGATCCGGGACAGACCAATCAGCCCCAGCATTTT. Its protein is CASSQDPGQTNQPQHF.

This chain uses TRBV3-1 (or the pseudogene TRBV3-2) with TRBJ2-2; 7 nucleotides agree with TRBD2. From germline, CDR1 is LGHDT and CDR2 YNNKEL (reference sequence). Trimming took 1 base from V and 0 from J; bases not matched to a gene: 11. There are 19 residues in the CDR3. This CDR3 is CASSQVYRGSGSNTGELFF. The CDR3, as DNA: TGTGCCAGCAGCCAAGTATATCGGGGTAGCGGGTCGAACACCGGGGAGCTGTTTTTT.

The chain combines TRBV18 with TRBJ2-1; D is ambiguous. The CDR3 length is 15 residues. Between the trimmed V and J ends, which lost 0 bases and 6 bases, there was a span of 12 bases. CDR1 is KGHSH, CDR2 LQKENI, per germline. The CDR3 sequence is CASSPPNSGSNEQFF. The CDR3 bases are TGTGCCAGCTCACCACCGAATAGTGGTAGCAATGAGCAGTTCTTC.

The chain combines TRBV30 with TRBJ1-1; 8 bases match TRBD1. Per the germline V gene, CDR1 is GTSNPN and CDR2 is SVGIG (reference sequence). Trimming at V came to 5 bases and at J to 0 bases, leaving 8 bases not matched to a gene. The CDR3 spans 15 residues. In nucleotides, the CDR3 is TGTGCCTGGGACAGGGGATTGGGCGTGAACACTGAAGCTTTCTTT. This gives the protein CAWDRGLGVNTEAFF.

CDR3 DNA: TGTGCCAGCAGTGAAGCGCTTGTGACTTCTACGGGAGGGATTCAGTACTTC. It specifies CASSEALVTSTGGIQYF. V and J are TRBV2 and TRBJ2-4, with 8 positions matching TRBD2. The trim removed 0 bases at V and 10 bases at J, leaving 14 bases unmatched. The V gene's germline CDR1 is SNHLY and CDR2 FYNNEI. The CDR3 sequence is 17 residues long.

The chain uses TRBV5-1 and TRBJ1-6; 9 bases are a match to TRBD1. J was trimmed by 5 bases and V by 2 bases; bases with no gene match: 5. Germline CDR1 SGHRS, CDR2 YFSETQ. CDR3 length: 16 residues. CDR3 bases: TGCGCCAGCAGCTTAAACCGGGACAGGGATAATTCACCCCTCCACTTT. Amino acid sequence: CASSLNRDRDNSPLHF.

V usage is TRBV6-5 and J usage is TRBJ1-2; D is perhaps TRBD1 (5 bases). Looked up from germline, CDR1 is MNHEY and CDR2 is SVGAGI. V was cut by 8 bases and J by 4 bases, with 17 bases left in between. The CDR3 length is 14 residues. The CDR3 loop reads CASGQTTAIYGYTF. The CDR3, as DNA: TGTGCCAGCGGCCAGACGACAGCCATCTATGGCTACACCTTC.

The J gene is TRBJ2-7, the V gene TRBV5-1; D gene uncertain. V gave up 4 bases and J gave up 3 bases, with 14 bases separating them. The CDR3 loop spans 14 amino acids. In germline, CDR1 is SGHRS, CDR2 YFSETQ. Here the CDR3 DNA reads TGCGCCAGCAGCCCAGACAATCCCCTCTACGAGCAGTACTTC. Translating gives CASSPDNPLYEQYF. The full variable domain, rest sourced from reference TRBV5-1 and TRBJ2-7, is KAGVTQTPRYLIKTRGQQVTLSCSPISGHRSVSWYQQTPGQGLQFLFEYFSETQRNKGNFPGRFSGRQFSNSRSEMNVSTLELGDSALYLCASSPDNPLYEQYFGPGTRLTVT.

V gene TRBV18 combines with J gene TRBJ1-1, with D perhaps TRBD1 (6 bases). The CDR3 runs 15 residues. The V and J ends lost 3 bases and 7 bases respectively, with 18 bases between them. Germline CDR1 and CDR2: KGHSH and LQKENI. Here the CDR3 reads CASSPLGQNSIEAFF. CDR3 nucleotides: TGTGCCAGCTCACCCCTAGGACAGAACTCGATTGAAGCTTTCTTT. Full variable domain (rest looked up from reference TRBV18 and TRBJ1-1): NAGVMQNPRHLVRRRGQEARLRCSPMKGHSHVYWYRQLPEEGLKFMVYLQKENIIDESGMPKERFSAEFPKEGPSILRIQQVVRGDSAAYFCASSPLGQNSIEAFFGQGTRLTVV.

The rearrangement joins TRBV2 to TRBJ1-5; 7 nucleotides line up with TRBD1. The CDR3 spans 13 residues. V lost 5 bases, J lost 7 bases, and 5 bases stayed unmatched. Germline values: CDR1 SNHLY, CDR2 FYNNEI. The CDR3 DNA is TGTGCCAGCAGTCAACAGGGGCAACAGCCCCAGCATTTT. Translated: CASSQQGQQPQHF.

The J gene is TRBJ1-1, the V gene TRBV9, with 7 bases that match TRBD1. V dropped 3 bases and J dropped 11; count of bases not matched to a gene: 13. The CDR3 contains 14 residues. Germline loops: CDR1 SGDLS, CDR2 YYNGEE. Here the CDR3 reads CASSGLRQGGGAFF. CDR3 DNA: TGTGCCAGCAGCGGACTTCGACAGGGCGGTGGGGCTTTCTTT.

The CDR3 DNA follows: TGTGCCAGCAGTGTCGAGGCGGGAGGCACAGATACGCAGTATTTT. Its translation is CASSVEAGGTDTQYF. This chain links TRBV6-4 with TRBJ2-3; 7 bases fit TRBD2. J gave up 1 base and V 4 bases, and 5 bases lay outside the gene matches. CDR3 size: 15 residues. Germline V lookup: CDR1 MRHNA, CDR2 SNTAGT.

The chain links TRBV6-5 to TRBJ1-6; no definite D call. CDR1 is MNHEY and CDR2 is SVGAGI in the germline V gene. The V end lost 0 bases, the J end lost 10 bases, and 16 bases lay between the germline ends. This CDR3 has 16 amino acids. CDR3 bases: TGTGCCAGCAGTTACTCGAGTAATCGGGTTGGATCACCCCTCCACTTT. The encoded protein is CASSYSSNRVGSPLHF.

This clone occurred a few times. The V call is TRBV5-1, the J call TRBJ1-2; 9 positions match TRBD1. Trimming cost V 0 bases and J 4 bases; bases outside gene matches: 7. The CDR3 is 16 residues long. Germline CDR1 SGHRS, CDR2 YFSETQ. The DNA for the CDR3 is TGCGCCAGCAGCTTGGCCAGGGGACAGGGCGCCTATGGCTACACCTTC. This encodes CASSLARGQGAYGYTF. The full variable domain, completed using reference TRBV5-1 and TRBJ1-2, is KAGVTQTPRYLIKTRGQQVTLSCSPISGHRSVSWYQQTPGQGLQFLFEYFSETQRNKGNFPGRFSGRQFSNSRSEMNVSTLELGDSALYLCASSLARGQGAYGYTFGSGTRLTVV.

CDR3 in DNA: TGTGCCAGCAGCCGCGAGTGGTACTCACCCCTCCACTTT. Translated: CASSREWYSPLHF. The chain joins TRBV6-5 to TRBJ1-6; D is unclear. Germline CDR1 reads MNHEY; CDR2 reads SVGAGI. The CDR3 has 13 amino acids. The ends were cut back, 6 bases at V and 10 bases at J, with 13 bases in the middle.

CDR3 nucleotides: TGTGCCAGCAGCATCCAGTCAGGCACTGAAGCTTTCTTT. It codes for CASSIQSGTEAFF. The chain employs TRBV11-2 and TRBJ1-1; no firm D call. Deletions cut 5 bases from V and 4 bases from J, with 11 bases between. CDR1 and CDR2 from the germline V gene are SGHAT and FQNNGV. The CDR3 totals 13 residues.

The chain joins TRBV5-1 to TRBJ1-1, with D hard to call. CDR1 SGHRS and CDR2 YFSETQ come from the germline V gene. V lost 4 bases and J 7 bases, leaving 17 bases between the germline ends. The CDR3 has 14 amino acids. CDR3 DNA: TGCGCCAGCAGCCTAGCGCTGGACGGTGGTGAAGCTTTCTTT. Its translation: CASSLALDGGEAFF.

The gene calls are TRBV6-6 and TRBJ1-6, with D unclear. The CDR3 has 14 residues. The germline V and J ends were trimmed by 2 bases and 6 bases, with 8 bases remaining between them. Germline V gives CDR1 MNHNY, CDR2 SVGAGI (reference sequence). Here the CDR3 DNA reads TGTGCCAGCAGTTACGCAGAGGGTAATTCACCCCTCCACTTT. It specifies CASSYAEGNSPLHF.

This chain uses TRBV18 with TRBJ1-1; perhaps TRBD1 as D (5 bases). Germline V lookup: CDR1 KGHSH, CDR2 LQKENI. CDR3 length: 14 amino acids. The ends were cut back, 3 bases at V and 0 bases at J, with 8 bases in the middle. This chain's CDR3 is CASSPGRVNTEAFF. The DNA of the CDR3 is TGTGCCAGCTCACCTGGCAGGGTGAACACTGAAGCTTTCTTT.

The chain links TRBV5-1 to TRBJ1-5; 11 nucleotides agree with TRBD1. The V gene's germline CDR1 is SGHRS and CDR2 YFSETQ. This CDR3 is 16 amino acids long. V gave up 4 bases and J gave up 8 bases; unmatched junction bases: 11. In DNA, the CDR3 is TGCGCCAGCAGCGCGGGACAGGGGGGTACGGGGGAGCCCCAGCATTTT. Translation gives CASSAGQGGTGEPQHF.

CDR3 coding DNA: TGTGCCAGCAGCTCCCGACTAGCGGGAGGGCCGGTGAATGAGCAGTTCTTC. Translation gives CASSSRLAGGPVNEQFF. The chain is built from TRBV11-2 and TRBJ2-1, with TRBD2 identical over 14 bases. Germline V gene sequence: CDR1 SGHAT, CDR2 FQNNGV. The V and J ends lost 4 bases and 7 bases, in that order; junction bases with no gene match: 9. This CDR3 spans 17 amino acids.

Details on this clone: One end of the junction varies from germline; a read error may be responsible. J is TRBJ2-3 and V is TRBV3-1 (or the pseudogene TRBV3-2); the match to TRBD1 covers 10 bases. CDR3 length: 17 amino acids. From germline, CDR1 is LGHDT and CDR2 YNNKEL (reference sequence). CDR3: CVSSQTRQGARTDTQYF. For the CDR3, the DNA is TGTGTCAGCAGCCAAACCCGACAGGGGGCAAGGACAGATACGCAGTATTTT.

J is TRBJ2-3 and V is TRBV3-1 (or the pseudogene TRBV3-2); 12 bases line up with TRBD2. The V gene end was trimmed by 5 bases and the J gene end by 2 bases; junction bases not matched to a gene: 8. Per the germline V gene, CDR1 is LGHDT and CDR2 is YNNKEL (reference sequence). This CDR3 region has 17 residues. DNA of the CDR3: TGTGCCAGCAGCGTCGGGACTAGCGGGCCCCACACAGATACGCAGTATTTT. It codes for CASSVGTSGPHTDTQYF.

The chain carries TRBV7-8 and TRBJ2-1; 9 bases are shared with TRBD2. V lost 5 bases to trimming and J lost 0 bases; unmatched junction nucleotides: 2. This CDR3 is 15 amino acids long. CDR1 is SGHVS and CDR2 is FQNEAQ in the germline V gene. The CDR3 reads CASSGGGASYNEQFF. As DNA, the CDR3 is TGTGCCAGCAGCGGCGGGGGGGCCTCCTACAATGAGCAGTTCTTC.

This sequence joins TRBV28 and TRBJ1-2; D not resolved. Trimming left V 6 bases short and J 0 bases short, with 8 bases between. The germline V gene encodes CDR1 MDHEN and CDR2 SYDVKM. CDR3 length: 13 residues. This CDR3 reads CASSLSPNYGYTF. The CDR3 DNA follows: TGTGCCAGCAGCCTAAGCCCTAACTATGGCTACACCTTC.

This clone was counted a single time. V usage is TRBV10-3 and J usage is TRBJ2-5; D gene unclear. The germline CDR1 and CDR2 sequences are ENHRY and SYGVKD. The CDR3 sequence is 12 residues long. V was clipped by 3 bases and J by 4 bases, with 6 bases between them. DNA of the CDR3: TGTGCCATCAGTGAAAGAGGAGAGACCCAGTACTTC. It codes for CAISERGETQYF.

This rearrangement joins TRBV15 to TRBJ2-1; 12 bases line up with TRBD2. The CDR3 covers 18 residues. Trimming cost V 0 bases and J 4 bases; bases outside gene matches: 7. CDR1 is LNHNV and CDR2 is YYDKDF in the germline V gene (reference sequence). In DNA form, the CDR3 reads TGTGCCACCAGCAGAGATAGGGCAGGACTAGCGGGATACAATGAGCAGTTCTTC. Translated: CATSRDRAGLAGYNEQFF. The complete variable domain, with remaining parts taken from reference TRBV15 and TRBJ2-1, reads DAMVIQNPRYQVTQFGKPVTLSCSQTLNHNVMYWYQQKSSQAPKLLFHYYDKDFNNEADTPDNFQSRRPNTSFCFLDIRSPGLGDTAMYLCATSRDRAGLAGYNEQFFGPGTRLTVL.